The 17 T cell receptor beta chains below come from one sample, sequenced in a study. In TCRdb, the RT-PCR reads were re-called with MiXCR into one record per CDR3 protein. The table lists about 680,000 distinct CDR3 sequences, 14% of them singletons. The specimen was memory CD4+ T cells from blood. These receptors were collected from a female donor in good health, serving as a healthy control.

The genes are TRBV18 and TRBJ2-3; 12 positions agree with TRBD2. The CDR3 sequence is 15 residues long. V lost 2 bases, J lost 5 bases, and 2 bases stayed unmatched. Germline-derived CDR1 and CDR2 are KGHSH and LQKENI. In nucleotides, the CDR3 is TGTGCCAGCTCACCAGCGGGACTAGCGGGAGATACGCAGTATTTT. It yields the protein CASSPAGLAGDTQYF.

The V and J genes are TRBV4-3 and TRBJ2-6; 8 bases fit TRBD1. This CDR3 has 17 amino acids. V shed 5 bases, J shed 1 base, and the junction held 7 bases outside the gene matches. Per the germline V gene, CDR1 is LGHNA and CDR2 is YSLEER. CDR3 protein: CASSWAGGGSGANVLTF. The DNA of the CDR3 is TGCGCCAGCAGCTGGGCAGGGGGCGGGTCTGGGGCCAACGTCCTGACTTTC.

This clonotype occurred a few times. The chain recombines TRBV6-1 with TRBJ2-3; 8 bases are a match to TRBD2. The CDR3 is 11 amino acids. Germline CDR1 is MNHNS and CDR2 is SASEGT. V lost 7 bases, J lost 9 bases, and 3 bases stayed unmatched. CDR3 in amino acids: CASTGGGTQYF. In DNA, the CDR3 is TGTGCCAGCACTGGCGGGGGGACGCAGTATTTT.

This clonotype was observed a few times. The rearrangement joins TRBV9 to TRBJ1-1; the match to TRBD1 covers 7 bases. Germline values: CDR1 SGDLS, CDR2 YYNGEE. The CDR3 totals 13 residues. V lost 3 bases to trimming and J lost 3 bases; unmatched junction nucleotides: 2. DNA for the CDR3: TGTGCCAGCAGCGCGACAGGGTACACTGAAGCTTTCTTT. This codes for CASSATGYTEAFF.

This clonotype has only a few counts. The V call is TRBV12-3 or TRBV12-4, the J call TRBJ1-4; D perhaps matches TRBD1 (6 bases). The V and J ends lost 6 bases and 5 bases respectively, with 13 bases between them. The CDR3 sequence is 14 residues long. The CDR3 is CASRSQGFNEKLFF. The DNA of the CDR3 is TGTGCCAGCAGGTCCCAGGGGTTCAATGAAAAACTGTTTTTT.

This clonotype was seen a handful of times. The chain links TRBV20-1 to TRBJ2-2; possibly TRBD1 for D (6 bases). Between the trimmed V and J ends, which lost 0 bases and 0 bases, there was a span of 17 bases. Germline assignment: CDR1 DFQATT and CDR2 SNEGSKA (reference sequence). This CDR3 has 18 amino acids. CDR3 DNA: TGCAGTGCTAGAGATCTTTGGGTACAGGGTTCGAACACCGGGGAGCTGTTTTTT. Encoded protein: CSARDLWVQGSNTGELFF.

This clonotype was observed many times. The chain combines TRBV20-1 with TRBJ1-1; no clear D gene. Trimming shortened V by 5 bases and J by 1 base, and 8 bases separated the two germline ends. Germline loops: CDR1 DFQATT, CDR2 SNEGSKA (reference sequence). The length of the CDR3 is 12 residues. As DNA, the CDR3 is TGCAGTGCTCTACAGAGGAACACTGAAGCTTTCTTT. Residues: CSALQRNTEAFF.

Comments on this clonotype: Possible read error: a much larger clone is one base away. The chain recombines TRBV9 with TRBJ2-3; 8 nucleotides line up with TRBD2. In germline, CDR1 is SGDLS, CDR2 YYNGEE. The length of the CDR3 is 16 residues. The junction had 11 bases not matched to a gene; V was cut back by 4 bases and J by 4 bases. CDR3 coding DNA: TGTGCCAGCAGCCCCGGACCGGGGGGGGAGTCAGATACGCAGTATTTT. It encodes CASSPGPGGESDTQYF.

This chain joins TRBV7-2 and TRBJ1-4; D is unresolved. Deletions cut 0 bases from V and 6 bases from J, with 14 bases between. The CDR3 is 16 residues long. The germline gives CDR1 SGHTA, CDR2 FQGNSA. This chain's CDR3 is CASSLAASGYDEKLFF. The CDR3 DNA is TGTGCCAGCAGCTTAGCAGCCTCCGGCTACGATGAAAAACTGTTTTTT.

In its sample, this clonotype was seen a few times. The chain recombines TRBV20-1 with TRBJ2-7; 10 nucleotides align to TRBD2. The junction had 11 bases not matched to a gene; V was cut back by 3 bases and J by 3 bases. The CDR3 has 16 residues. Germline V gene lookup returns CDR1 DFQATT and CDR2 SNEGSKA (reference sequence). The CDR3 region is CSARRLAGAASYEQYF. In nucleotides, the CDR3 is TGCAGTGCTAGGCGGCTAGCGGGAGCCGCTAGCTACGAGCAGTACTTC.

The chain couples TRBV5-1 to TRBJ2-1, with D unclear. CDR3 length equals 13 residues. The V end lost 4 bases, the J end lost 5 bases, and 10 bases lay between the germline ends. Germline V CDR1 and CDR2: SGHRS, YFSETQ. CDR3 coding DNA: TGCGCCAGCAGCCAAGGGCCCAACAATGAGCAGTTCTTC. Translated: CASSQGPNNEQFF.

The genes are TRBV13 and TRBJ2-2; no firm D call. The germline gives CDR1 PRHDT, CDR2 FYEKMQ (reference sequence). Trimming pared 5 bases from V and 1 base from J, leaving 17 bases between. The CDR3 has 17 amino acids. The CDR3 here is CASSHRTRRMNTGELFF. The CDR3 DNA reads TGTGCCAGCAGCCATAGAACCCGCAGAATGAACACCGGGGAGCTGTTTTTT.

CDR3 protein: CASSRFATDYEQYF. In nucleotides, the CDR3 is TGTGCCAGCAGCCGATTCGCTACGGACTACGAGCAGTACTTC. This chain uses TRBV6-2 or TRBV6-3 with TRBJ2-7; D is ambiguous. Germline CDR1 reads MNHEY; CDR2 reads SVGEGT. There are 14 residues in the CDR3. The V and J ends lost 6 bases and 3 bases respectively, with 15 bases between them.

As concerns this clonotype: A junction boundary mismatches the germline segment, possibly from a read error. The genes are TRBV19 and TRBJ1-5; 10 bases are a match to TRBD1. The germline gives CDR1 LNHDA, CDR2 SQIVND (reference sequence). The CDR3 loop spans 16 amino acids. CDR3 bases: TGTGCTAGTAGTATTACGGACAGGGGGAGAAATCAGCCCCAGCATTTT. Translating gives CASSITDRGRNQPQHF.

This clonotype has a count of ten or more. The V and J genes are TRBV28 and TRBJ2-7, with unresolved D. Trimming took 3 bases from V and 4 from J, leaving 4 bases between them. Germline-derived CDR1 and CDR2 are MDHEN and SYDVKM. The CDR3 runs 11 residues. CDR3 bases: TGTGCCAGCAGTTTCGAATACGAGCAGTACTTC. Its protein is CASSFEYEQYF.

This clonotype was counted many times. This chain connects TRBV6-2 or TRBV6-3 to TRBJ2-1; TRBD2 matches at 8 bases. Germline V gene data show CDR1 as MNHEY and CDR2 as SVGEGT. The CDR3 sequence is 20 residues long. V shed 6 bases and J 0 bases; nucleotides not matched to a gene: 19. The CDR3 nucleotides read TGTGCCAGCAGCCCCGGAGGGGGAGGGCTAGCGGGCATCTCCTACAATGAGCAGTTCTTC. It translates to CASSPGGGGLAGISYNEQFF.

The sample holds many counts of this clonotype. The rearrangement joins TRBV20-1 to TRBJ2-1; 9 bases are shared with TRBD1. This CDR3 has 15 residues. In germline, CDR1 is DFQATT, CDR2 SNEGSKA (reference sequence). Unmatched junction bases numbered 12, after V lost 4 bases and J lost 8 bases. The CDR3 nucleotides read TGCAGTGCTACGTCGGGACAGGGAGGTGACGATGAGCAGTTCTTC. It codes for CSATSGQGGDDEQFF.